The table lists the clone carrying this TCR beta chain with a count of one. What it recognizes is unknown. The record originates from a study of sequential checkpoint blockade in melanoma. Turning to the study itself: Both treatment sequences were followed by maintenance nivolumab. Study-wide findings and caveats: Clinical benefit was about 30 times likelier when tumor T-cell fraction and clonality increased.

V was clipped by 0 bases and J by 6 bases; unmatched bases: 4. The CDR3 is 14 amino acids. Looked up from germline, CDR1 is SGHRS and CDR2 is YFSETQ. Sequencing was performed with immunoSEQ multiplex PCR; in TCRdb, only in-frame clones are kept and a portion is missing. This sample has some 9,200 clones, with approximately 23% found just once. The treatment was: randomized to nivolumab then ipilimumab (arm A) or the reverse (arm B). None of the patients previously received DNA-damaging chemotherapy. The sample consisted of tumor tissue (inferred from file names), taken from a patient given nivolumab and ipilimumab in sequence. V gene TRBV5-1 combines with J gene TRBJ2-7; 9 bases fit TRBD1. This TCR was sampled from a human donor with melanoma. Here the CDR3 reads CASSLGTGAGEQYF. The CDR3 coding sequence is TGCGCCAGCAGCTTGGGGACAGGGGCGGGCGAGCAGTACTTC. The full variable domain, completed using reference TRBV5-1 and TRBJ2-7, is KAGVTQTPRYLIKTRGQQVTLSCSPISGHRSVSWYQQTPGQGLQFLFEYFSETQRNKGNFPGRFSGRQFSNSRSEMNVSTLELGDSALYLCASSLGTGAGEQYFGPGTRLTVT.